The rows below give T cell receptor beta chains drawn from one sample of a study of cytomegalovirus exposure and HLA in healthy donors. Using immunoSEQ multiplex PCR, the repertoire was profiled, and TCRdb retains in-frame clones only, with some absent. The table has approximately 90,000 clones, roughly 80% seen once. Sequencing input: PBMCs. These receptors all stem from a boy younger than 18 in good health and CMV-seronegative. Both conserved end residues are trimmed from each CDR3. Fields, in order: V gene, clone size, J gene, CDR3 protein. Where a row states a size, it is once, few, many or the class of an expanded clone; other rows omit it.

V: TRBV28
size: .
J: TRBJ1-1
CDR3: ASTLNTEAF

V: TRBV5-1
size: .
J: TRBJ2-7
CDR3: ASGRGGNGPYEQY

V: TRBV29-1
size: .
J: TRBJ2-6
CDR3: SVGSHSGANVLT

V: TRBV5-6
size: .
J: TRBJ1-1
CDR3: ASSHWTVMNTEAF

V: TRBV30
size: .
J: TRBJ1-2
CDR3: AWRTGINYGYT

V: TRBV10-3
size: .
J: TRBJ2-7
CDR3: AISDRVASRYEQY

V: TRBV5-1
size: .
J: TRBJ2-7
CDR3: ASSRAAGGSYEQY

V: TRBV25-1
size: once
J: TRBJ2-7
CDR3: PTSNRYPFYEQY

V: TRBV6-5
size: .
J: TRBJ1-1
CDR3: ASSYSEATEAF

V: TRBV7-8
size: .
J: TRBJ2-1
CDR3: ASSPNRGAYNEQF

V: TRBV6-5
size: .
J: TRBJ2-1
CDR3: ASSYGSGRNNEQF

V: TRBV10-2
size: few
J: TRBJ2-1
CDR3: ASSERTGSNEQF

V: TRBV2
size: .
J: TRBJ2-5
CDR3: ASSPRTNPQETQY

V: TRBV7-2
size: .
J: TRBJ2-7
CDR3: ASSLESGGSYEQY

V: TRBV27
size: few
J: TRBJ1-3
CDR3: ASSLMSGNTIY

V: TRBV2
size: .
J: TRBJ1-1
CDR3: ASRPDSLNTEAF

V: TRBV5-8
size: .
J: TRBJ1-2
CDR3: ASSAETGGAGYGYT

V: TRBV29-1
size: .
J: TRBJ2-7
CDR3: SVFSRDRGYEQY

V: TRBV7-9
size: .
J: TRBJ2-5
CDR3: ASSLAGALQETQY

V: TRBV7-9
size: .
J: TRBJ2-2
CDR3: ASSSGTENTGELF

V: TRBV30
size: .
J: TRBJ2-3
CDR3: AWGASTDTQY

V: TRBV6-1
size: .
J: TRBJ1-2
CDR3: ASISGTGSRYT

V: TRBV20-1
size: .
J: TRBJ1-1
CDR3: SADFHGEAF

V: TRBV10-3
size: .
J: TRBJ2-7
CDR3: AIRLYEQY

V: TRBV19
size: .
J: TRBJ1-2
CDR3: ASSNRVTNYGYT

V: TRBV7-3
size: .
J: TRBJ2-1
CDR3: ASSPSGGSYNEQF

V: TRBV30
size: once
J: TRBJ2-3
CDR3: AWRTASTDTQY

V: TRBV13
size: few
J: TRBJ1-1
CDR3: ASSLRAGGGTEAF

V: TRBV28
size: .
J: TRBJ1-5
CDR3: ASGQTPTRNQPQH

V: TRBV30
size: few
J: TRBJ1-2
CDR3: AWSQGDTTQDGYT

V: TRBV4-2
size: .
J: TRBJ2-7
CDR3: ASSQGSWRGGTYEQY

V: TRBV7-9
size: .
J: TRBJ1-5
CDR3: ASSTGWGLVQPQH

V: TRBV6-5
size: few
J: TRBJ2-1
CDR3: ASTLLAGGDNEQF

V: TRBV5-6
size: few
J: TRBJ1-1
CDR3: ASSLLNTEAF

V: TRBV28
size: once
J: TRBJ2-5
CDR3: ASSDLGQGRETQY

V: TRBV4-1
size: .
J: TRBJ1-1
CDR3: ASSQDESVNTEAF

V: TRBV15
size: .
J: TRBJ2-7
CDR3: ATSSVNRENEQY

V: TRBV7-3
size: .
J: TRBJ2-7
CDR3: ASSPASGGAYEQY

V: TRBV6-5
size: .
J: TRBJ2-7
CDR3: ASSYSGGKGYEQY

V: TRBV28
size: .
J: TRBJ2-5
CDR3: ASSLGDSQETQY

V: TRBV6-5
size: once
J: TRBJ2-3
CDR3: ASSSLSTDTQY

V: TRBV7-9
size: once
J: TRBJ2-7
CDR3: ASSLVREGREQY

V: TRBV5-6
size: .
J: TRBJ1-2
CDR3: ASSSYYMDSGAYGYT

V: TRBV28
size: few
J: TRBJ2-6
CDR3: ASSPNNVLT

V: TRBV7-6
size: .
J: TRBJ2-7
CDR3: ASSETGYEQY

V: TRBV19
size: .
J: TRBJ1-2
CDR3: ASRRQTVGYT

V: TRBV27
size: .
J: TRBJ2-1
CDR3: ASKDFPYNEQF

V: TRBV28
size: .
J: TRBJ1-5
CDR3: ASSLTPTHNQPQH

V: TRBV7-9
size: .
J: TRBJ1-1
CDR3: ASLGGTEAF

V: TRBV6-5
size: .
J: TRBJ2-7
CDR3: ASRGAGGKYEQY

V: TRBV5-1
size: few
J: TRBJ1-1
CDR3: ASKPGAPNTEAF

V: TRBV28
size: once
J: TRBJ2-1
CDR3: ASSYRAGLNEQF

V: TRBV4-3
size: .
J: TRBJ1-1
CDR3: ASSQERGMNTEAF

V: TRBV25-1
size: .
J: TRBJ2-7
CDR3: ASRGAAGSYEQY

V: TRBV30
size: .
J: TRBJ2-5
CDR3: AWSVGLAGAETQY

V: TRBV29-1
size: .
J: .
CDR3: SVRDTTYEQY

V: TRBV5-4
size: .
J: TRBJ1-1
CDR3: ASSRKGDRPEAF

V: TRBV28
size: .
J: TRBJ2-3
CDR3: ASSLNRYTQY